A single sample is the source of the 22 T cell receptor beta chains below, sequenced in a study of CD8+CD57+ T cells in acquired aplastic anemia. The use of genomic DNA as template underpinned the TCR beta VDJ and CDR3 profiling. Using its own MiXCR run on the reads, TCRdb lists one record per CDR3 protein. The sample lists some 220,000 distinct CDR3 sequences, about 37% seen once, with about 1.1% in the top ten. The sample taken for sequencing was sorted CD4+, CD8+, or CD8+CD57+ T cells (not recorded which) from PBMCs. The receptors originated from a human donor in good health, serving as a control.

This sequence joins TRBV19 and TRBJ1-5; D not certain. The ends were cut back, 1 base at V and 0 bases at J, with 19 bases in the middle. The V gene's germline CDR1 is LNHDA and CDR2 SQIVND (reference sequence). The CDR3 runs 19 residues. CDR3 bases: TGTGCCAGTAGTATAGGGCCGGGAACCTTGATTTATAGCAATCAGCCCCAGCATTTT. It yields the protein CASSIGPGTLIYSNQPQHF.

This clonotype turned up a few times. One end of the junction fails to match germline, which may point to a read error. This chain connects TRBV4-1 to TRBJ2-7, with a tentative D call TRBD1 (6 bases). The length of the CDR3 is 16 residues. Looked up from germline, CDR1 is MGHRA and CDR2 is YSYEKL. CDR3 sequence reads: CASSQSGQGLSYEQHF. The CDR3 DNA follows: TGCGCCAGCAGCCAATCAGGGCAGGGGCTCTCCTACGAGCAGCACTTC.

The chain carries TRBV6-1 and TRBJ1-4; TRBD1 might be the D (6 bases). CDR1 is MNHNS and CDR2 is SASEGT in the germline V gene. The CDR3 is 15 residues long. Trimming took 6 bases from V and 5 from J, leaving 16 bases between them. CDR3 loop: CASSKFQGLNEKLFF. The CDR3 nucleotides are TGTGCCAGCAGCAAATTCCAGGGGTTAAATGAAAAACTGTTTTTT.

Notes on this clonotype: A much larger clone is a single base away; this may be a read error. V and J are TRBV25-1 and TRBJ2-7, with a possible D match to TRBD1 (6 bases). The CDR3 has 13 residues. Trimming took 7 bases from V and 5 from J, leaving 15 bases between them. Looked up from germline, CDR1 is MGHDK and CDR2 is SYGVNS. The CDR3 DNA follows: TGTGCCAGCACACCAGAGGGACACAACGAGCAGTACTTC. Protein: CASTPEGHNEQYF.

In its sample, this clonotype was seen many times. V usage is TRBV20-1 and J usage is TRBJ2-2; the D is unclear. Germline-derived CDR1 and CDR2 are DFQATT and SNEGSKA (reference sequence). Trimming pared 1 base from V and 6 bases from J, leaving 9 bases between. This CDR3 spans 13 amino acids. CDR3 loop: CSARGPNAGELFF. The CDR3 nucleotides are TGCAGTGCTAGAGGGCCCAATGCCGGGGAGCTGTTTTTT.

This clonotype came up many times. The chain combines TRBV20-1 with TRBJ2-7, with TRBD2 as a possible D gene (5 bases). The CDR3 is made up of 13 amino acids. CDR1 and CDR2 (germline): DFQATT, SNEGSKA (reference sequence). V shed 5 bases and J shed 3 bases, with 14 bases lying between them. The CDR3 sequence is CSAGLRGSYEQYF. CDR3 nucleotides: TGCAGTGCTGGTTTACGAGGGAGCTACGAGCAGTACTTC.

This clonotype has just one count. The V and J genes are TRBV9 and TRBJ1-2; the D is unclear. From germline, CDR1 is SGDLS and CDR2 YYNGEE. This CDR3 contains 11 residues. V dropped 5 bases and J dropped 8 bases, with 10 bases sitting between them. This chain's CDR3 is CASSDYEGYTF. CDR3 DNA: TGTGCCAGCAGTGACTATGAGGGCTACACCTTC.

In this sample, this clonotype turned up a few times. The chain employs TRBV4-1 and TRBJ2-3; TRBD2 matches 7 bases. The length of the CDR3 is 17 residues. The trim removed 2 bases at V and 2 bases at J, leaving 10 bases unmatched. Germline V CDR1 and CDR2: MGHRA, YSYEKL. The DNA of the CDR3 is TGCGCCAGCAGCCAAATTGGGCTAGCGGTTAACACAGATACGCAGTATTTT. Protein product: CASSQIGLAVNTDTQYF.

The chain carries TRBV18 and TRBJ1-4; possibly TRBD1 for D (5 bases). In germline, CDR1 is KGHSH, CDR2 LQKENI. Trimming took 3 bases from V and 7 from J, leaving 12 bases between them. There are 14 residues in the CDR3. This CDR3 is CASSPNRGTEKLFF. The CDR3 DNA sequence: TGTGCCAGCTCACCTAACCGGGGGACTGAAAAACTGTTTTTT.

This clonotype occurred many times. This chain connects TRBV29-1 to TRBJ2-1, with 7 bases lining up with TRBD1. The CDR3 has 14 residues. V was clipped by 5 bases and J by 3 bases; unmatched bases: 7. Germline V CDR1 and CDR2: SQVTM, ANQGSEA. This chain's CDR3 is CSVLLGQNYNEQFF. The CDR3 DNA is TGCAGCGTTCTCTTGGGACAGAACTACAATGAGCAGTTCTTC.

V gene TRBV29-1 combines with J gene TRBJ1-2, with TRBD1 matching over 10 bases. The CDR3 contains 13 residues. Germline V gene lookup returns CDR1 SQVTM and CDR2 ANQGSEA. Losses at the gene ends were 4 bases for V and 4 bases for J; bases not matched to a gene: 3. CDR3 bases: TGCAGCGTTGGGACAGGGGGTGTCTATGGCTACACCTTC. Translation: CSVGTGGVYGYTF.

This clonotype was observed once. This chain joins TRBV25-1 and TRBJ2-5; possible D gene TRBD2, 5 bases. CDR3 length: 14 residues. Germline V gene lookup returns CDR1 MGHDK and CDR2 SYGVNS. Between the trimmed V and J ends, which lost 5 bases and 5 bases, there was a span of 15 bases. DNA of the CDR3: TGTGCCAGCAGTAGTACGGGGAGAGGGGAGACCCAGTACTTC. Amino acid sequence: CASSSTGRGETQYF.

The chain uses TRBV30 and TRBJ2-7; 10 positions match TRBD1. This CDR3 has 13 residues. J was trimmed by 6 bases and V by 5 bases; bases with no gene match: 7. The germline V gene encodes CDR1 GTSNPN and CDR2 SVGIG (reference sequence). The CDR3 is CAWGGQGPLEQYF. CDR3 DNA sequence: TGTGCCTGGGGGGGACAGGGGCCTCTCGAGCAGTACTTC. Combining the CDR3 with reference TRBV30 and TRBJ2-7 gives the whole variable domain SQTIHQWPATLVQPVGSPLSLECTVEGTSNPNLYWYRQAAGRGLQLLFYSVGIGQISSEVPQNLSASRPQDRQFILSSKKLLLSDSGFYLCAWGGQGPLEQYFGPGTRLTVT.

This clonotype appeared many times. CDR3 sequence: CASSFKQGAYNEQFF. The CDR3 DNA is TGTGCCAGCAGCTTTAAGCAGGGAGCATACAATGAGCAGTTCTTC. The rearrangement uses TRBV7-2 and TRBJ2-1, with D possibly called TRBD1 or TRBD2 (5 bases each). This CDR3 is 15 amino acids long. CDR1 and CDR2 from the germline V gene are SGHTA and FQGNSA. V lost 3 bases and J 4 bases, leaving 13 bases between the germline ends.

The CDR3 DNA is TGTGCCATCAGTGAGTCTGGGGGCAGGGAAAATCAGCCCCAGCATTTT. This encodes CAISESGGRENQPQHF. V gene TRBV10-3 combines with J gene TRBJ1-5; perhaps TRBD1 as D (6 bases). The CDR3 runs to 16 residues. Germline V gene sequence: CDR1 ENHRY, CDR2 SYGVKD. V lost 0 bases and J 4 bases, leaving 13 bases between the germline ends.

This clonotype was detected ten times or more. V is TRBV19 and J is TRBJ2-7; 9 bases match TRBD2. CDR3 length equals 16 residues. Germline CDR1 reads LNHDA; CDR2 reads SQIVND (reference sequence). Trimming took 7 bases from V and 6 from J; bases not matched to a gene: 16. DNA of the CDR3: TGTGCCAGTAAGAGCTCGGGCGGGGGGGCCTTTAGCGAGCAGTACTTC. It encodes CASKSSGGGAFSEQYF.

This clonotype showed up just a few times. The chain's CDR3 is CSATTGGGTDTQYF. DNA of the CDR3: TGCAGTGCAACTACCGGGGGGGGCACAGATACGCAGTATTTT. V gene TRBV20-1 combines with J gene TRBJ2-3; 8 bases line up with TRBD2. The CDR3 extends over 14 amino acids. Losses at the gene ends were 6 bases for V and 1 base for J; bases not matched to a gene: 6. Per germline, CDR1 DFQATT and CDR2 SNEGSKA (reference sequence).

The chain has TRBV7-3 and TRBJ2-7; a possible D gene is TRBD2 (5 bases). Between the trimmed V and J ends, which lost 6 bases and 0 bases, there was a span of 9 bases. CDR1 and CDR2 from the germline V gene are SGHTA and FQGTGA. CDR3 size: 13 residues. CDR3 residues: CASSIRDSYEQYF. The CDR3 nucleotides read TGTGCCAGCAGTATCCGGGACTCCTACGAGCAGTACTTC.

The rearrangement uses TRBV29-1 and TRBJ2-7; the D call may be TRBD1 or TRBD2 (6 bases each). Germline loops: CDR1 SQVTM, CDR2 ANQGSEA. This CDR3 is 14 amino acids long. Trimming removed 6 bases at V and 4 bases at J, with 19 bases between. The CDR3 DNA is TGCAGCGTGATCCAGTATGGGGGGCGGTACGAGCAGTACTTC. The encoded protein is CSVIQYGGRYEQYF.

V usage is TRBV7-9 and J usage is TRBJ2-7; no firm D call. Trimming removed 3 bases from V and 5 bases from J, with 14 bases in between. The CDR3 consists of 14 residues. Germline V CDR1 and CDR2: SEHNR, FQNEAQ (reference sequence). The CDR3 here is CASSLGRSSHEQYF. DNA for the CDR3: TGTGCCAGCAGCTTGGGCAGGTCGTCGCACGAGCAGTACTTC.

This clonotype was seen only a few times. The chain carries TRBV5-6 and TRBJ1-1; tentatively, D is TRBD1 (5 bases). Germline loops: CDR1 SGHDT, CDR2 YYEEEE. CDR3 length: 14 amino acids. Trimming took off 4 bases at V and 6 bases at J, with 16 bases between the two ends. CDR3 bases: TGTGCCAGCAGCACAGGCCCCGAAGGAGCTGAAGCTTTCTTT. Translating gives CASSTGPEGAEAFF.

The chain carries TRBV29-1 and TRBJ2-5; 7 nucleotides line up with TRBD2. The CDR3 spans 13 residues. CDR1 is SQVTM, CDR2 ANQGSEA, per germline. The V gene end was trimmed by 7 bases and the J gene end by 0 bases; junction bases not matched to a gene: 5. CDR3 sequence: CSAVGGYQETQYF. In nucleotides, the CDR3 is TGCAGCGCAGTGGGGGGGTACCAAGAGACCCAGTACTTC.